This TCR beta chain was observed in a study of blood T cell repertoires in COVID-19. In the original workflow: Estimated nucleated cell counts came from reference gene primer amplification. Method: immunoSEQ multiplex PCR; TCRdb's copy keeps in-frame clones and lacks some. V, J and clone size reflect that table, while D and trimming were determined from the DNA. This table holds some 150,000 clones, 80% to 90% found once. Sequences were obtained from peripheral blood. This clonotype originated in a woman in her sixties or seventies with acute or convalescent COVID-19.

CDR3 protein: CASSPGLINSPLHF. Here the CDR3 DNA reads TGTGCCAGCAGTCCGGGACTGATTAATTCACCCCTCCACTTT. The chain is built from TRBV6-5 and TRBJ1-6; tentatively, D is TRBD1 (5 bases). The germline V gene has CDR1 MNHEY and CDR2 SVGAGI. Trimming cost V 5 bases and J 6 bases, with 11 bases left between them. The CDR3 sequence is 14 residues long.